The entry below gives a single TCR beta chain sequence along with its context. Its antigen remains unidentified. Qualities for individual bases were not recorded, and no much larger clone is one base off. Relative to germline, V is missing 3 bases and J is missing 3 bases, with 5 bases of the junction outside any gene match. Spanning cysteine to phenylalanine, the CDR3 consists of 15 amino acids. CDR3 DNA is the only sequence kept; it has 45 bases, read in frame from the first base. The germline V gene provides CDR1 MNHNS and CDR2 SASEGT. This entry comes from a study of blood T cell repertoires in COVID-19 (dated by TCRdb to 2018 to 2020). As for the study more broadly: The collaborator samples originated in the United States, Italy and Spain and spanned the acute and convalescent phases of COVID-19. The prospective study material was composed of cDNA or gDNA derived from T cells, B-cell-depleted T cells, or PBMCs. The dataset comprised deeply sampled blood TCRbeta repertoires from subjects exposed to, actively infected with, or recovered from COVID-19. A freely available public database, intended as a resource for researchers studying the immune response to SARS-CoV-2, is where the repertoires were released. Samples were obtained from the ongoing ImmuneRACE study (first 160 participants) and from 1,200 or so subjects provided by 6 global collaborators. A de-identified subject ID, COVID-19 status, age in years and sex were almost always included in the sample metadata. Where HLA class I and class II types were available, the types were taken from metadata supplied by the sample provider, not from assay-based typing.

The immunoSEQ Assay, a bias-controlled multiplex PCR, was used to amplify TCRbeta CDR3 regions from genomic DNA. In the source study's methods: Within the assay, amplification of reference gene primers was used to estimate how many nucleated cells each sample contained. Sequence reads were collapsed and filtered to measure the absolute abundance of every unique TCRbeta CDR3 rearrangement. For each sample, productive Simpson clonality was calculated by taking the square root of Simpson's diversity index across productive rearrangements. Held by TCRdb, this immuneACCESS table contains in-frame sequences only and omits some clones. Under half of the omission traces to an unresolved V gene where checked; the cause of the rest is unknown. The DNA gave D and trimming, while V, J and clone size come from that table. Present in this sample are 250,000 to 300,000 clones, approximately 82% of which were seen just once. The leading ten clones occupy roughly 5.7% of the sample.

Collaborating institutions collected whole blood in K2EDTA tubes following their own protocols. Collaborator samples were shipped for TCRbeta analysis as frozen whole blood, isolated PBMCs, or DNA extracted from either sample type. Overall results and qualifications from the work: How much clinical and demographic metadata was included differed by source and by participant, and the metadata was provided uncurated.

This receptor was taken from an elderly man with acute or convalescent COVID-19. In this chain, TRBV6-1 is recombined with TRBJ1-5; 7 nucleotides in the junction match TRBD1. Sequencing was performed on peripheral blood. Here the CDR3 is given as CASSDAGTANQPQHF. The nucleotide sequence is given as TGTGCCAGCAGTGACGCCGGGACAGCCAATCAGCCCCAGCATTTT.